The present T cell receptor beta chain was sequenced within a study of shared clonotypes between healthy human individuals. Findings of the study overall: Between a handful of donors, naive CD4 clonotypes were shared at a level of around 4.9%. Depth of sequencing was expected to influence donor clonotype sharing.

The CDR3 extends over 12 amino acids. With 6 bases removed from V and 3 bases from J, the gap between germline ends came to 12 bases. CDR1 is SQVTM, CDR2 ANQGSEA, per germline. Cells designated naive CD8 were CD45RO-negative and were positively selected for CCR7, with terminally differentiated effector memory CD45RA+ cells excluded. As to this clone: Its specificity is not known.

Assay: immunoSEQ multiplex PCR; the TCRdb copy retains only in-frame clones and omits some. The table shows some 2.1 million clones, with approximately 94% occurring only once. The chain recombines TRBV29-1 with TRBJ2-7; tentatively, D is TRBD1 (5 bases). The sequenced material came from naive CD8+ T cells sorted from blood. This clonotype was sampled from a man aged 18 to 29 in good health. The CDR3 bases are TGCAGCGTACACGTCCAGGGCTACGAGCAGTACTTC. Translating it yields CSVHVQGYEQYF.